The 10 T cell receptor beta chains in this list originate from one sample, sequenced in a study of beta chain features in type 1 diabetes. What these receptors recognize is not known. Reverse transcription of all isolated RNA meant that expressed TCRB transcripts were sequenced. The method was immunoSEQ multiplex PCR; TCRdb's version includes in-frame clones alone and lacks a portion of them. The repertoire includes some 290,000 clones, roughly a quarter of them detected once, and over 0.01% sits in the top ten. Study-wide findings and caveats: Moderate but significant shortening of TCRB CDR3s was recorded in all four CD4+ subsets from Type 1 diabetes patients.

Material for sequencing was naive CD4+ T cells from blood. The receptors originated from a woman in her twenties or thirties with type 1 diabetes.

The gene calls are TRBV29-1 and TRBJ1-3; D is unclear. Trimming shortened V by 4 bases and J by 2 bases, and 6 bases separated the two germline ends. The CDR3 contains 12 residues. CDR1 SQVTM and CDR2 ANQGSEA come from the germline V gene. The chain's CDR3 is CSVGAAGNTIYF. For the CDR3, the DNA is TGCAGCGTTGGGGCTGCTGGAAACACCATATATTTT.

In this sample, this clone turned up a few times. This sequence joins TRBV18 and TRBJ2-7; D call uncertain. Per the germline V gene, CDR1 is KGHSH and CDR2 is LQKENI. Trimming left V 0 bases short and J 2 bases short, with 17 bases between. The CDR3 runs to 17 residues. Written as DNA, the CDR3 is TGTGCCAGCTCACCACCGGGTCCGCCAGGCCTTCCCTACGAGCAGTACTTC. It translates to CASSPPGPPGLPYEQYF.

The chain employs TRBV19 and TRBJ1-1; 8 positions match TRBD1. Germline V gene data show CDR1 as LNHDA and CDR2 as SQIVND (reference sequence). Unmatched junction bases numbered 5, after V lost 6 bases and J lost 2 bases. The length of the CDR3 is 14 residues. The CDR3 bases are TGTGCCAGTAGACTTCAGGGGGCAAACACTGAAGCTTTCTTT. Protein: CASRLQGANTEAFF.

The chain recombines TRBV5-1 with TRBJ2-1; D possibly corresponds to TRBD2 (6 bases). The CDR3 length is 15 residues. V gave up 4 bases and J gave up 3 bases, with 14 bases separating them. In germline, CDR1 is SGHRS, CDR2 YFSETQ. The CDR3 spells CASSLLAELYNEQFF. Here the CDR3 DNA reads TGCGCCAGCAGCCTTTTAGCGGAACTCTACAATGAGCAGTTCTTC.

The chain is built from TRBV10-3 and TRBJ2-1; TRBD2 aligns across 11 bases. J lost 0 bases, V lost 7 bases, and 5 bases had no gene match. The V gene's germline CDR1 is ENHRY and CDR2 SYGVKD. The CDR3 length is 16 residues. The CDR3 nucleotides read TGTGCCATCACCGGGACTAGCGGAAGCTCCTACAATGAGCAGTTCTTC. The encoded protein is CAITGTSGSSYNEQFF.

The chain has TRBV28 and TRBJ2-3; 10 bases are shared with TRBD1. The CDR3 contains 16 residues. The germline gives CDR1 MDHEN, CDR2 SYDVKM. V lost 5 bases and J lost 4; bases outside the gene matches: 9. In nucleotides, the CDR3 is TGTGCCAGCAGTGAGATGCCGGGACAGGGGTCAGATACGCAGTATTTT. Protein product: CASSEMPGQGSDTQYF.

The table lists this clone with a few counts. The chain carries TRBV15 and TRBJ1-5; D not certain. CDR3 size: 14 residues. CDR1 and CDR2 (germline): LNHNV, YYDKDF (reference sequence). The V end was cut by 5 bases, the J end by 5 bases, with 13 bases between. CDR3 loop: CATSAEWIDQPQHF. In DNA, the CDR3 is TGTGCCACCAGCGCGGAATGGATAGATCAGCCCCAGCATTTT.

V is TRBV9 and J is TRBJ2-1; 8 nucleotides align to TRBD2. With V trimmed by 7 bases and J by 0 bases, 3 bases remained unmatched. The germline gives CDR1 SGDLS, CDR2 YYNGEE. The CDR3 spans 14 residues. The CDR3 loop reads CASGSGSSYNEQFF. CDR3 nucleotides: TGTGCCAGCGGGAGCGGGAGCTCCTACAATGAGCAGTTCTTC.

There are a few counts of this clone. J is TRBJ2-5 and V is TRBV19, with 14 positions matching TRBD2. The length of the CDR3 is 14 residues. Germline loops: CDR1 LNHDA, CDR2 SQIVND (reference sequence). V dropped 10 bases and J dropped 7; count of bases not matched to a gene: 8. The CDR3 reads CATRLAGGPGTQYF. The CDR3 bases are TGTGCCACCAGACTAGCGGGAGGGCCTGGGACCCAGTACTTC.

This clone was seen only a few times. The chain joins TRBV6-5 to TRBJ2-7, with 11 positions matching TRBD2. Germline V CDR1 and CDR2: MNHEY, SVGAGI. V dropped 3 bases and J dropped 3; count of bases not matched to a gene: 7. CDR3 length: 16 residues. CDR3 DNA sequence: TGTGCCAGCAGTTATTCCCGGACTAGCGGGTTCTACGAGCAGTACTTC. It encodes CASSYSRTSGFYEQYF.